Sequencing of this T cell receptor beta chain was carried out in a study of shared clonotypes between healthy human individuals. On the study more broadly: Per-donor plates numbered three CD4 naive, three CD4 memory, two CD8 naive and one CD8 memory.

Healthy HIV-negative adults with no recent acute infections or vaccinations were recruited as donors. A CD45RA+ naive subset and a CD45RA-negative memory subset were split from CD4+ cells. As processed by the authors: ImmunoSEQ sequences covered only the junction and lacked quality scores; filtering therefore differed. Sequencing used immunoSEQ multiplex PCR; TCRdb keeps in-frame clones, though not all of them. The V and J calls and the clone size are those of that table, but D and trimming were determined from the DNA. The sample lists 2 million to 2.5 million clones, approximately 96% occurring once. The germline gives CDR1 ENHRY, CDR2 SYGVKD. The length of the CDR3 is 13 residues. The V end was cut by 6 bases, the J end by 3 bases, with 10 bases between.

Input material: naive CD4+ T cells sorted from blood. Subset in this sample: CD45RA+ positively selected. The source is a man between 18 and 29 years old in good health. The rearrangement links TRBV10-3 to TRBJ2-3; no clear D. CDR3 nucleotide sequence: TGTGCCATCAGGGTCCTAGGTACAGATACGCAGTATTTT. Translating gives CAIRVLGTDTQYF.